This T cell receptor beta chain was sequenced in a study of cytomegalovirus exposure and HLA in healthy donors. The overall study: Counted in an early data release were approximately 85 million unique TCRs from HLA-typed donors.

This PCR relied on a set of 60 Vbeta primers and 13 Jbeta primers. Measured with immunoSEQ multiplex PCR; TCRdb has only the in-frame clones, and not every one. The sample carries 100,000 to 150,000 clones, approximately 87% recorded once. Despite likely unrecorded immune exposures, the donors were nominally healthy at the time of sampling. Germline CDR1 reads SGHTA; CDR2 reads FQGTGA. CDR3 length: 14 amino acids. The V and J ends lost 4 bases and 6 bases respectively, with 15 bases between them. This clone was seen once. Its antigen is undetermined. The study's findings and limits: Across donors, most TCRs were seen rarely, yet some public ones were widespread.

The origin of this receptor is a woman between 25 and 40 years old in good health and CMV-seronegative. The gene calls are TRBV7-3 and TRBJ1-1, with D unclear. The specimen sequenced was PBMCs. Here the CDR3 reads CASSSPSGIAEAFF. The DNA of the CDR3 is TGTGCCAGCAGCTCCCCATCAGGTATCGCTGAAGCTTTCTTT.